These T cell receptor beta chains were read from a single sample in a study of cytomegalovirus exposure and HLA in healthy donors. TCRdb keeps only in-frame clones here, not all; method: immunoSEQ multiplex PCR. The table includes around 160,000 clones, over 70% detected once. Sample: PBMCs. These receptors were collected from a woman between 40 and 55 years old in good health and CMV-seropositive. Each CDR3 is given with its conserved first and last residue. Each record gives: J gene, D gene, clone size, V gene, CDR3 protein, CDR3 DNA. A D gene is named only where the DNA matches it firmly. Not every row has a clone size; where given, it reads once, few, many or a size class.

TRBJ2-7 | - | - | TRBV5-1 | CASSFSRDFGDEQYF | TGCGCCAGCAGCTTTTCCCGGGACTTTGGAGACGAGCAGTACTTC
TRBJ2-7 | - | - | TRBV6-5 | CASSQEATYEQYF | TGTGCCAGCAGCCAAGAGGCTACCTACGAGCAGTACTTC
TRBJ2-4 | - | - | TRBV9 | CASSVGPGGQNIQYF | TGTGCCAGCAGCGTAGGGCCCGGGGGGCAAAACATTCAGTACTTC
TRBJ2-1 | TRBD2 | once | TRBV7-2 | CASSLAGGGVSNEQFF | TGTGCCAGCAGCTTAGCGGGCGGGGGGGTTTCCAATGAGCAGTTCTTC
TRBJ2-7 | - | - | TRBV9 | CASSVAQQGSSYEQYF | TGTGCCAGCAGCGTAGCCCAGCAGGGGTCCTCCTACGAGCAGTACTTC
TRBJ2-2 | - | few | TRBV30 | CAWSLLSTGELFF | TGTGCCTGGAGTTTATTGAGTACCGGGGAGCTGTTTTTT
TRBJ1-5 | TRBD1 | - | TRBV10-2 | CATGGTVGNQPQHF | TGCGCCACGGGAGGGACAGTAGGGAATCAGCCCCAGCATTTT
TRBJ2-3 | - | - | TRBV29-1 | CSPKVGGTDTQYF | TGCAGCCCGAAGGTAGGGGGCACAGATACGCAGTATTTT
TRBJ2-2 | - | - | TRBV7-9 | CASSPVRDTGELFF | TGTGCCAGCAGCCCTGTGAGGGACACCGGGGAGCTGTTTTTT
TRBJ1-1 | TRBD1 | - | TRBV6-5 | CASSATQGAGTEAFF | TGTGCCAGCAGTGCAACACAGGGGGCTGGGACTGAAGCTTTCTTT
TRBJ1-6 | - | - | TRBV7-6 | CASSKPHYRVPNSPLHF | TGTGCCAGCAGCAAACCTCATTACAGGGTTCCAAATTCACCCCTCCACTTT
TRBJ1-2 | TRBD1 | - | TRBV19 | CASSIVGQVNYGYTF | TGTGCCAGTAGTATAGTCGGACAGGTTAACTATGGCTACACCTTC
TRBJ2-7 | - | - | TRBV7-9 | CASSLQQAQYF | TGTGCCAGCAGCTTACAACAGGCACAGTACTTC
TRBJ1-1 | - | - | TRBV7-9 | CSSSPLFGGGAMNTEAFF | TGTTCCAGCAGCCCGCTTTTTGGCGGAGGGGCGATGAACACTGAAGCTTTCTTT
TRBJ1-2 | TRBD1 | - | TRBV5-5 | CASSQRSGTGFGYTF | TGTGCCAGCAGTCAACGGTCCGGGACAGGGTTTGGCTACACCTTC
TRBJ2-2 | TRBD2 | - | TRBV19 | CASSPRGSGGTGELFF | TGTGCCAGTAGTCCCCGCGGTAGCGGGGGGACTGGGGAGCTGTTTTTT
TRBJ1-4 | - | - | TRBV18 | CASSPPGSDIREKLFF | TGTGCCAGCTCACCACCCGGATCGGACATTAGGGAAAAACTGTTTTTT
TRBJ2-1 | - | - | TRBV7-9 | CASSLVLGEQFF | TGTGCCAGCAGCTTAGTACTCGGTGAGCAGTTCTTC
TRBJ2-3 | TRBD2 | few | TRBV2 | CASNRLAGGLDTQYF | TGTGCCAGCAATAGACTAGCGGGGGGTTTGGATACGCAGTATTTT
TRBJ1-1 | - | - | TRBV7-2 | CASSLGTGNTEAFF | TGTGCCAGCAGCTTAGGAACGGGGAACACTGAAGCTTTCTTT
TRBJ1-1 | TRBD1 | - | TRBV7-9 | CASSLAGQGASGAFF | TGTGCCAGCAGTCTAGCGGGACAGGGGGCGAGCGGAGCTTTCTTT
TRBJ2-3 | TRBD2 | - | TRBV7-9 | CASSLNSLRTSGRTDTQYF | TGTGCCAGCAGCTTAAACTCGTTGAGGACTAGCGGACGCACAGATACGCAGTATTTT
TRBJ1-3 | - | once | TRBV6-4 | CASRSAASGNTIYF | TGTGCCAGCAGGAGTGCGGCCTCTGGAAACACCATATATTTT
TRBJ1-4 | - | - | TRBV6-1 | CASSEFTSITGREKLFF | TGTGCCAGCAGTGAATTTACGTCCATTACGGGAAGGGAAAAACTGTTTTTT
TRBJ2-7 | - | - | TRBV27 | CASSFLVAGAEQYF | TGTGCCAGCAGTTTTTTAGTCGCAGGGGCCGAGCAGTACTTC
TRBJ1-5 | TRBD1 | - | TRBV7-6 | CASSPTPGQGNNQPQHF | TGTGCCAGCAGCCCAACTCCGGGACAGGGTAACAATCAGCCCCAGCATTTT
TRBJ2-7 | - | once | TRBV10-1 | CASQEGGQLEQYF | TGCGCCAGCCAAGAGGGGGGGCAACTAGAGCAGTACTTC
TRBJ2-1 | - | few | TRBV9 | CASSDGPLAVEQFF | TGTGCCAGCAGTGACGGGCCCCTAGCAGTGGAGCAGTTCTTC
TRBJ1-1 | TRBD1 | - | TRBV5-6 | CASSSVPGQGSGTEAFF | TGTGCCAGCAGCTCAGTCCCGGGACAGGGATCGGGCACTGAAGCTTTCTTT
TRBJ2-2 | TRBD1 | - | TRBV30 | CAWSVGGTASRELFF | TGTGCCTGGAGTGTGGGTGGGACAGCATCCAGGGAGCTGTTTTTT
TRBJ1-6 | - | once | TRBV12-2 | CASRPGVVRVPLHF | TGTGCAAGTCGCCCGGGGGTTGTGAGAGTACCCCTCCACTTT
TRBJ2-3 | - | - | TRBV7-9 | CASSLNRDTQYF | TGTGCCAGCAGCTTAAATCGTGATACGCAGTATTTT
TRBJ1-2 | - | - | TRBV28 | CASSLGAGKGANYGYTF | TGTGCCAGCAGTTTAGGGGCAGGGAAGGGGGCTAACTATGGCTACACCTTC
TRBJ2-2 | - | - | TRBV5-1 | CASSRERGSNTGELFF | TGCGCCAGCAGCCGCGAGAGAGGATCAAACACCGGGGAGCTGTTTTTT
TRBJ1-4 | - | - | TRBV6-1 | CASSEFGTYTNEKLFF | TGTGCCAGCAGTGAGTTTGGGACATATACTAATGAAAAACTGTTTTTT
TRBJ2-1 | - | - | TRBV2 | CASIYRVALSNEQFF | TGTGCCAGCATATACAGGGTGGCGTTGAGTAATGAGCAGTTCTTC
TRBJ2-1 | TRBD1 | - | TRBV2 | CASRTGTEQFF | TGTGCCAGCAGGACAGGGACTGAGCAGTTCTTC
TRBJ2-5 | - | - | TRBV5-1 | CASRLAQETQYF | TGCGCCAGCAGGCTAGCCCAAGAGACCCAGTACTTC
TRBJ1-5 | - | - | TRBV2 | CASSANSDTNQPQHF | TGTGCCAGCAGCGCTAACAGTGATACCAATCAGCCCCAGCATTTT
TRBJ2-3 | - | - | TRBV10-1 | CASSDGRSTDTQYF | TGCGCCAGCAGTGATGGCAGAAGCACAGATACGCAGTATTTT
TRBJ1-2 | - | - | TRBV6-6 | CASSYAEGGYTF | TGTGCCAGCAGTTACGCTGAGGGTGGCTACACCTTC
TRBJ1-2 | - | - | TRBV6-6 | CASRRQDSGYTF | TGTGCCAGCAGACGACAGGACAGTGGCTACACCTTC
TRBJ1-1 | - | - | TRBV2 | CASTPQGMNTEAFF | TGTGCCAGCACTCCTCAGGGTATGAACACTGAAGCTTTCTTT
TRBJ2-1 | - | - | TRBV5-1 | CASSLGQLEFF | TGCGCCAGCAGCTTGGGACAGTTGGAGTTCTTC
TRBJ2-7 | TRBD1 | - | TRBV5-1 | CASSFQTGLDEQYF | TGCGCCAGCAGCTTCCAGACAGGGCTGGACGAGCAGTACTTC
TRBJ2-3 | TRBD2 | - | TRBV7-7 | CASSLMAGGTDTQYF | TGTGCCAGCAGCTTAATGGCGGGGGGCACAGATACGCAGTATTTT
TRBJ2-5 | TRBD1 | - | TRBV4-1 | CASSQRGPETQYF | TGCGCCAGCAGCCAAAGGGGGCCAGAGACCCAGTACTTC
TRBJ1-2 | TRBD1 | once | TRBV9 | CASSPRTGDGNYGYTF | TGTGCCAGCAGCCCCCGGACAGGGGATGGGAACTATGGCTACACCTTC
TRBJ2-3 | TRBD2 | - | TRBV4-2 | CAGSQEGRGASDTQYF | TGTGCCGGCAGCCAAGAGGGGCGGGGGGCCTCAGATACGCAGTATTTT
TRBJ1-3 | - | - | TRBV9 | CASTPGGTSSGNTIYF | TGTGCCAGCACCCCCGGCGGCACGAGCTCTGGAAACACCATATATTTT
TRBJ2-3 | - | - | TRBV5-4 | CASKSPSTDTQYF | TGTGCCAGCAAGAGCCCTAGCACAGATACGCAGTATTTT
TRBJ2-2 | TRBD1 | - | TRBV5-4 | CASSFQGTGKTGELFF | TGTGCCAGCAGCTTCCAAGGGACAGGGAAAACCGGGGAGCTGTTTTTT
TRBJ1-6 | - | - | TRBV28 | CASTSPSAGNSPLHF | TGTGCCAGCACCTCCCCCTCGGCGGGGAATTCACCCCTCCACTTT
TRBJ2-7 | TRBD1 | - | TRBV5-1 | CASSLRQGTTYEQYF | TGCGCCAGCAGCTTACGACAGGGGACCACCTACGAGCAGTACTTC